A single sample gave rise to the 20 T cell receptor beta chains below, sequenced in a study of T cells in women clearing cervical HPV infection. Sequencing used immunoSEQ multiplex PCR; TCRdb keeps in-frame clones, though not all of them. The sample includes about 30,000 clones. The sample consisted of blood buffy coat. These receptor sequences come from a woman between 18 and 69 years old with a cervical HPV16 infection that either progressed to CIN3+ or cleared (not recorded which).

Comments on this clone: The read terminates 3 residues ahead of where the CDR3 ends, so the germline J gene completes it. The V and J genes are TRBV20-1 and TRBJ2-4; no clear D. The CDR3 contains 13 residues. CDR1 is DFQATT and CDR2 is SNEGSKA in the germline V gene (reference sequence). Trimming took off 4 bases at V and 2 bases at J, with 9 bases between the two ends. CDR3 DNA (partial): TGCAGTGCTATGGCGGCTACCAAAAACATT. Encoded protein: CSAMAATKNI. The CDR3 in its entirety is CSAMAATKNIQYF.

Of note for this clone: The sequenced fragment ends 3 residues before the CDR3 boundary, so the rest is inferred from the germline J gene. The chain joins TRBV30 to TRBJ1-2; D possibly corresponds to TRBD1 (5 bases). Germline lookup yields CDR1 GTSNPN and CDR2 SVGIG (reference sequence). The CDR3 spans 13 residues. Trimming pared 4 bases from V and 6 bases from J, leaving 15 bases between. CDR3 residues: CAWIWGEEDGYTF. The covered CDR3 bases are TGTGCCTGGATTTGGGGGGAGGAGGATGGC. Drawing the rest from reference TRBV30 and TRBJ1-2, the complete variable domain is SQTIHQWPATLVQPVGSPLSLECTVEGTSNPNLYWYRQAAGRGLQLLFYSVGIGQISSEVPQNLSASRPQDRQFILSSKKLLLSDSGFYLCAWIWGEEDGYTFGSGTRLTVV.

With respect to this clone: The observed sequence ends 3 residues before the CDR3 terminus, with the missing tail filled in from the germline J gene. The gene calls are TRBV7-2 and TRBJ2-3, with 13 bases aligning to TRBD2. Germline V CDR1 and CDR2: SGHTA, FQGNSA. The length of the CDR3 is 15 residues. The CDR3 bases that were read are TGTGCCAGCAGCCCGTCGACTAGCGGGGGGTTGACG. It codes for CASSPSTSGGLT. The full CDR3 protein reads CASSPSTSGGLTQYF.

On this clone itself: The read ends 3 residues early relative to the CDR3; the germline J gene fills the gap. The gene calls are TRBV13 and TRBJ1-1, with D maybe TRBD1 (5 bases). The V gene's germline CDR1 is PRHDT and CDR2 FYEKMQ (reference sequence). This CDR3 is built from 14 residues. Trimming cost V 6 bases and J 2 bases, with 13 bases left between them. The CDR3 sequence: CASRSFGHNTEAFF. Incomplete CDR3 DNA: TGTGCCAGCAGATCTTTCGGACATAACACTGAA.

Worth noting for this clone: Read data end 3 residues before the CDR3 end; the end is taken from the germline J gene. This chain uses TRBV7-3 with TRBJ2-3; 11 bases align to TRBD2. This CDR3 comprises 14 residues. CDR1 SGHTA and CDR2 FQGTGA come from the germline V gene. V dropped 3 bases and J dropped 4; count of bases not matched to a gene: 0. This chain's CDR3 is CASSFSGGADTQYF. The sequenced CDR3 bases are TGTGCCAGCAGCTTTAGCGGGGGGGCAGATACG. Variable domain in full (rest from reference TRBV7-3 and TRBJ2-3): GAGVSQTPSNKVTEKGKYVELRCDPISGHTALYWYRQSLGQGPEFLIYFQGTGAADDSGLPNDRFFAVRPEGSVSTLKIQRTERGDSAVYLCASSFSGGADTQYFGPGTRLTVL.

A word on this clone: The DNA ends 3 residues before the CDR3 does, and the rest of the CDR3 is filled in from the germline J gene. The chain employs TRBV19 and TRBJ2-2; 8 bases are a match to TRBD1. Germline V gene lookup returns CDR1 LNHDA and CDR2 SQIVND (reference sequence). The CDR3 loop spans 14 amino acids. The part of the CDR3 DNA that was read is TGTGCCAGTAGTGCGGACAGGGAGAATGAAAAG. Protein: CASSADRENEK. The whole CDR3 reads CASSADRENEKLFF.

With regard to this clone: The sequenced fragment ends 3 residues before the CDR3 boundary, so the rest is inferred from the germline J gene. The V and J genes are TRBV2 and TRBJ1-6; 7 positions agree with TRBD1. Germline loops: CDR1 SNHLY, CDR2 FYNNEI. Trimming took 6 bases from V and 10 from J; bases not matched to a gene: 12. The CDR3 runs 15 residues. CDR3 protein: CASSDGQASGSPLHF. The CDR3 bases that were read are TGTGCCAGCAGCGACGGACAGGCATCAGGCTCACCC.

The CDR3 protein is CASSLGFGQTEAFF. CDR3 DNA (partial): TGTGCCAGCAGCTTAGGTTTTGGGCAAACTGAA. The rearrangement joins TRBV7-8 to TRBJ1-1; D uncertain. The read terminates 3 residues before the CDR3 end, so the remaining end is supplied by the germline J gene. This CDR3 is 14 amino acids long. The germline CDR1 and CDR2 sequences are SGHVS and FQNEAQ. Trimming pared 1 base from V and 5 bases from J, leaving 11 bases between.

Of note for this clone: The CDR3 end falls 3 residues outside the read, so it is completed with the germline J gene. The chain links TRBV6-1 to TRBJ2-7; 9 bases fit TRBD2. CDR3 length: 15 amino acids. The V and J ends lost 0 bases and 0 bases, in that order; junction bases with no gene match: 0. Per the germline V gene, CDR1 is MNHNS and CDR2 is SASEGT. CDR3 DNA (partial): TGTGCCAGCAGTGAAGCTAGCGGGAGCTCCTACGAG. It encodes CASSEASGSSYE. The whole CDR3 protein reads CASSEASGSSYEQYF.

Remarks on this clone: Read coverage stops 3 residues before the CDR3 terminus; the germline J gene supplies the remainder. The V call is TRBV7-8, the J call TRBJ2-3, with TRBD2 as a possible D gene (7 bases). Germline CDR1 SGHVS, CDR2 FQNEAQ. This CDR3 spans 17 amino acids. CDR3 bases read: TGTGCCAGCAGCTTAGGGGTGGGGGGGCGTTGGCATCAGCCG. Its translation: CASSLGVGGRWHQP. The CDR3 in full is CASSLGVGGRWHQPQYF.

As regards this clone: The read is 3 residues too short to cover the CDR3 end, so that end is filled in from the germline J gene. This chain connects TRBV11-2 to TRBJ2-5; 8 bases are a match to TRBD2. CDR3 length equals 14 residues. The germline V gene has CDR1 SGHAT and CDR2 FQNNGV. V lost 1 base and J lost 5; bases outside the gene matches: 3. CDR3: CASSLAGGLETQYF. CDR3 DNA (partial): TGTGCCAGCAGCTTAGCGGGGGGGCTGGAGACC. Supplemented by reference TRBV11-2 and TRBJ2-5, the full variable domain reads EAGVAQSPRYKIIEKRQSVAFWCNPISGHATLYWYQQILGQGPKLLIQFQNNGVVDDSQLPKDRFSAERLKGVDSTLKIQPAKLEDSAVYLCASSLAGGLETQYFGPGTRLLVL.

In regard to this clone: With the read ending 3 residues before the CDR3 end, the germline J gene is used to fill in that end. The chain employs TRBV30 and TRBJ2-3, with D possibly TRBD2 on 5 matching bases. The CDR3 is 12 amino acids. CDR1 GTSNPN and CDR2 SVGIG come from the germline V gene (reference sequence). CDR3 DNA (partial): TGTGCCTGGAGTACTAGTCAAGAGACG. Its protein is CAWSTSQET. The whole CDR3 protein is CAWSTSQETQYF.

Regarding this clone: The missing CDR3 end, 3 residues past where the read stops, is filled in from the germline J gene. This rearrangement joins TRBV20-1 to TRBJ2-3; D is unclear. Germline V lookup: CDR1 DFQATT, CDR2 SNEGSKA (reference sequence). V shed 5 bases and J shed 2 bases, with 8 bases lying between them. The CDR3 is 12 amino acids. The sequenced part of the CDR3 DNA is TGCAGTGCTGACACCGACACAGATACG. It yields the protein CSADTDTDT. The entire CDR3 protein is CSADTDTDTQYF.

Turning to this clone: The CDR3 end lies 3 residues beyond the end of the read and is filled in from the germline J gene. V gene TRBV7-8 combines with J gene TRBJ1-5; tentative D call: TRBD1 (6 bases). The CDR3 spans 14 residues. V gave up 8 bases and J gave up 6 bases, with 17 bases separating them. Germline lookup yields CDR1 SGHVS and CDR2 FQNEAQ. CDR3 residues: CASLAGGAGQPQHF. The part of the CDR3 DNA that was read is TGTGCCAGCTTGGCTGGGGGCGCGGGTCAGCCC.

Note on this clone: Read sequence stops 3 residues before the CDR3 end, and the germline J gene provides the missing end. The V call is TRBV14, the J call TRBJ1-4, with a weak D call TRBD1 (5 bases). Trimming stripped 3 bases from V and 7 bases from J, with 18 bases between. The CDR3 has 16 amino acids. Germline loops: CDR1 SGHDN, CDR2 FVKESK. The CDR3 here is CASSHRAMGLGEKLFF. CDR3 DNA (partial): TGTGCCAGCAGCCACAGGGCGATGGGGCTCGGTGAAAAA.

As concerns this clone: The DNA ends 3 residues before the CDR3 does, and the rest of the CDR3 is filled in from the germline J gene. The chain uses TRBV28 and TRBJ2-4; D is uncertain. The CDR3 is 18 amino acids. The V gene's germline CDR1 is MDHEN and CDR2 SYDVKM. The germline V and J ends were trimmed by 5 bases and 0 bases, with 20 bases remaining between them. The CDR3 protein is CASSPATSEGLAKNIQYF. CDR3 DNA (partial): TGTGCCAGCAGTCCCGCTACATCCGAAGGGTTAGCCAAAAACATT. The whole variable domain, remainder taken from reference TRBV28 and TRBJ2-4, is DVKVTQSSRYLVKRTGEKVFLECVQDMDHENMFWYRQDPGLGLRLIYFSYDVKMKEKGDIPEGYSVSREKKERFSLILESASTNQTSMYLCASSPATSEGLAKNIQYFGAGTRLSVL.

Comments on this clone: The CDR3 end is not reached by the read, which stops 3 residues before it; the germline J gene fills it in. The chain uses TRBV12-3 or TRBV12-4 and TRBJ2-1, with 10 bases matching TRBD2. J was trimmed by 1 base and V by 10 bases; bases with no gene match: 7. CDR3 length: 15 residues. The chain's CDR3 is CATQSGGASYNEQFF. CDR3 DNA, as far as it was read: TGTGCCACCCAGAGCGGGGGGGCTTCCTACAATGAG.

A remark on this clone: Sequence at one end of the junction differs from germline and may be a read error. The read ends 3 residues early relative to the CDR3; the germline J gene fills the gap. V and J are TRBV4-2 and TRBJ1-6; D is unresolved. Looked up from germline, CDR1 is LGHNA and CDR2 is YNFKEQ. The CDR3 totals 15 residues. The sequenced part of the CDR3 DNA is TGCGCCAGCACCTCAGGAAGACAAGGGCATTCACCC. It specifies CASTSGRQGHSP. The whole CDR3 sequence is CASTSGRQGHSPLHF.

Comments on this clone: The observed sequence ends 3 residues before the CDR3 terminus, with the missing tail filled in from the germline J gene. The chain carries TRBV20-1 and TRBJ2-1, with a weak D call TRBD1 (5 bases). Germline-derived CDR1 and CDR2 are DFQATT and SNEGSKA (reference sequence). The CDR3 loop spans 12 amino acids. Trimming left V 5 bases short and J 7 bases short, with 12 bases between. CDR3 bases read: TGCAGTGCTGTCAAGGGGATGAATGAG. This codes for CSAVKGMNE. The full-length CDR3 reads as CSAVKGMNEQFF.

Details on this clone: The read terminates 3 residues before the CDR3 end, so the remaining end is supplied by the germline J gene. The chain recombines TRBV2 with TRBJ2-7, with 10 bases matching TRBD2. With 8 bases clipped from V and 5 bases from J, the junction kept 6 bases outside the gene matches. The CDR3 totals 13 residues. Germline CDR1 and CDR2: SNHLY and FYNNEI. The CDR3 loop reads CASLRLAGDEQYF. CDR3 bases read: TGTGCCAGCCTCCGCCTAGCGGGAGACGAG.